This record concerns one TCR beta chain sequence. The data originate from a study of T-cell reconstitution after alpha-beta-depleted transplantation in children. The CDR3 loop spans 11 amino acids. Germline values: CDR1 MNHEY, CDR2 SVGAGI. V shed 10 bases and J shed 8 bases, with 14 bases lying between them. It was with unique molecular identifiers that the TCRbeta library was prepared. One entry per CDR3 protein results from TCRdb running MiXCR on the PCR reads. Of some 490,000 distinct CDR3 sequences in the sample, around 13% are singletons; the top ten hold about 5%. This receptor was identified in a human donor who donated a stem cell graft to a child with combined immunodeficiency. This chain links TRBV6-5 with TRBJ1-2, with D perhaps TRBD1 (5 bases). This sample comprised PBMCs from the stem cell graft donor, obtained from the stem cell graft. The CDR3 region is CAIEREGGYTF. CDR3 in DNA: TGTGCCATCGAGCGAGAGGGGGGCTACACCTTC.